The entry below gives a single T cell receptor (beta chain) sequence along with its context. The table lists this clone with a count of one. Which antigen it targets is not known. Base qualities are not at hand, and no much larger clone is one base apart. These data are taken from a study of OX40 agonist ivuxolimab in advanced cancers. In terms of the full investigation: Ivuxolimab, which targeted the costimulatory receptor OX40 (CD134), was an agonistic, fully human IgG2 monoclonal antibody. Intravenous ivuxolimab was administered to patients every 2 weeks at six dose levels: 0.01, 0.1, 0.3, 1.5, 3 and 10 mg/kg. Of the roughly 52 dose-escalation patients, hepatocellular carcinoma was present in about 19, melanoma in around 15, renal cell carcinoma in 9 and head and neck cancer in 9. A male proportion of about 79% and a mean age of approximately 60 years, ranging from about 20 to 80, were recorded for the dose-escalation cohort. Prior anti-PD-1, anti-PD-L1 or anti-CTLA-4 therapy was permitted, and checkpoint inhibitors had been received by about 37% of dose-escalation patients. Partial responses occurred in three dose-escalation patients: two with cutaneous melanoma and one with hepatocellular carcinoma. The point of sequencing TCRbeta in the periphery was to test whether ivuxolimab changed TCR sequence diversity and drove clonal T-cell expansion. The paper reports the monotherapy dose-escalation portion (N of about 54 patients) of the phase I ivuxolimab trial. What the study reported, not specific to this receptor: Antigen specificity was not determined for the clonally expanded peripheral T cells. Partial responders in the 0.1-3.0 mg/kg groups had among the lowest normalized peripheral clonal expansion, especially among CD8+ T cells. Low levels of normalized T-cell clonal expansion were also seen in some patients who did not respond. At doses of 0.1 to 3.0 mg/kg, clonal expansion of both CD4+ and CD8+ T cells in blood was seen between baseline and week 6. After ivuxolimab, CD8+ T cells had more expanded clones than CD4+ T cells on average.

Genomic DNA was extracted from sorted cells for sequencing of the TCRbeta CDR3 region. The immunoSEQ Assay was used to sequence the TCRbeta CDR3 regions. This immuneACCESS table, as held by TCRdb, lists in-frame sequences with V and J called but not all clones. Of the missing ones, under half trace to an unresolved V gene in checked studies; the others have no known cause. The sample data list 30,000 or so clones, and roughly 82% of these were observed just once. Clones ranked in the top ten supply less than 25% of the sample. The trial excluded patients who had a history of autoimmune disease or were on systemic immunosuppression. Peripheral blood for TCR sequencing was drawn from every dose cohort at baseline, at cycle 4 day 1 and at cycle 7 day 1. Samples were obtained from an open-label, multicenter, first-in-human phase I dose-escalation trial of ivuxolimab. Adults with locally advanced or metastatic head and neck squamous cell, hepatocellular, melanoma or renal cell carcinoma were enrolled in the trial. Before TCR sequencing, CD4+ T cells and CD8+ T cells were sorted from peripheral blood as separate populations.

Including the terminal cysteine and phenylalanine, the CDR3 comprises 12 residues. Of all the DNA, just the CDR3 is kept, 36 bases in frame from base 1. As encoded in the germline V gene, CDR1 is SGHVS while CDR2 is FNYEAQ. The trim is 9 bases for V and 4 bases for J, with a gap of 10 bases between the germline ends. The sequenced sample was CD4+ or CD8+ T cells sorted from blood, obtained in a trial of the OX40 agonist ivuxolimab. The sequence links TRBV7-6 to TRBJ1-5; there is no confident call for the D gene. This sequence originates from an adult with an advanced solid tumor such as melanoma, head and neck, liver or kidney cancer. CDR3 region: CASASENQPQHF. The bases read TGTGCCAGTGCGTCCGAAAATCAGCCCCAGCATTTT. With the rest looked up from the reference TRBV7-6 and TRBJ1-5 genes rather than sequenced, the full variable domain is GAGVSQSPRYKVTKRGQDVALRCDPISGHVSLYWYRQALGQGPEFLTYFNYEAQQDKSGLPNDRFSAERPEGSISTLTIQRTEQRDSAMYRCASASENQPQHFGDGTRLSIL.